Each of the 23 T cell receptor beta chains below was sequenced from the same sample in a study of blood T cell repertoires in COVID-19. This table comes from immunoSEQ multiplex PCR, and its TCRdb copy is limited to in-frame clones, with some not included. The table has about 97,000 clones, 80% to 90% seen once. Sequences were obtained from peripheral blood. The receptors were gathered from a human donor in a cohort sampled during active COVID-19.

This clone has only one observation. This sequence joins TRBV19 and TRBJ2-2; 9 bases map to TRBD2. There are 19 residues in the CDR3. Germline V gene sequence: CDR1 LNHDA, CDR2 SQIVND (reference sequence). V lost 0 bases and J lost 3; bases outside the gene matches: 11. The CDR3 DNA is TGTGCCAGTAGTATAGATCAATGGCGGACTAGCGCCCACACCGGGGAGCTGTTTTTT. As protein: CASSIDQWRTSAHTGELFF.

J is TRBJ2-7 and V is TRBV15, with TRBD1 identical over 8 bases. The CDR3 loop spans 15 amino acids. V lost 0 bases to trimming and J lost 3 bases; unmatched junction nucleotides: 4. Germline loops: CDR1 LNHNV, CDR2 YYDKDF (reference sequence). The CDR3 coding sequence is TGTGCCACCAGCAGAGACAGGGGGCAAGGCTACGAGCAGTACTTC. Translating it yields CATSRDRGQGYEQYF.

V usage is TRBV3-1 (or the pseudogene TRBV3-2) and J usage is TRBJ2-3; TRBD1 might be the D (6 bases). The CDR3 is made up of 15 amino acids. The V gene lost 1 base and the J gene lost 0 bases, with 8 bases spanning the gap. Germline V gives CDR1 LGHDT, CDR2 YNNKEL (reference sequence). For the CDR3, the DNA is TGTGCCAGCAGCCAAGGGACAGCTAGCACAGATACGCAGTATTTT. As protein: CASSQGTASTDTQYF.

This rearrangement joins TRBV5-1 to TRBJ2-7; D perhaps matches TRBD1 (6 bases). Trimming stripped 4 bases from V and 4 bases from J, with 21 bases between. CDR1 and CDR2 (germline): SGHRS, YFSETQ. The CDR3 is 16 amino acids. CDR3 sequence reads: CASSGETGKVRYEQYF. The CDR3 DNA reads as TGCGCCAGCAGCGGCGAAACAGGGAAGGTGAGATACGAGCAGTACTTC. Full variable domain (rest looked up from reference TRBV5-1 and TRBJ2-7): KAGVTQTPRYLIKTRGQQVTLSCSPISGHRSVSWYQQTPGQGLQFLFEYFSETQRNKGNFPGRFSGRQFSNSRSEMNVSTLELGDSALYLCASSGETGKVRYEQYFGPGTRLTVT.

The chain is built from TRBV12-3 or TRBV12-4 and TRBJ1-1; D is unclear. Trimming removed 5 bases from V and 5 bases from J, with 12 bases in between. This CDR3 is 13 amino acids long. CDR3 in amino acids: CASSPRLGTEAFF. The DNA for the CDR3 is TGTGCCAGCAGTCCGAGGTTGGGTACTGAAGCTTTCTTT.

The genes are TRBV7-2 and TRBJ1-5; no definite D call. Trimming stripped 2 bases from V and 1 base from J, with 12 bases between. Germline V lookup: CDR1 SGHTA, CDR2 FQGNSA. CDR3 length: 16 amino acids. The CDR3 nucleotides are TGTGCCAGCAGCTTATCACGGGTCTCAAGCAATCAGCCCCAGCATTTT. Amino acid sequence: CASSLSRVSSNQPQHF.

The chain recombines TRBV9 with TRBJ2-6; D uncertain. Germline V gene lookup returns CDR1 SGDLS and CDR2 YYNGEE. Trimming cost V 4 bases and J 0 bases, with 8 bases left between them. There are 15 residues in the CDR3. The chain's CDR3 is CASSPASSGANVLTF. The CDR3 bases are TGTGCCAGCAGCCCAGCTAGCTCTGGGGCCAACGTCCTGACTTTC.

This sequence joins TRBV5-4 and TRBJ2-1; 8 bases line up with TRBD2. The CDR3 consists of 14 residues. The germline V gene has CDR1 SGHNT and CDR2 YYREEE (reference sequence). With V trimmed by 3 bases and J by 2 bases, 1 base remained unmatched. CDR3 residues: CASSSGGPYNEQFF. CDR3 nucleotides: TGTGCCAGCAGCTCGGGGGGGCCCTACAATGAGCAGTTCTTC.

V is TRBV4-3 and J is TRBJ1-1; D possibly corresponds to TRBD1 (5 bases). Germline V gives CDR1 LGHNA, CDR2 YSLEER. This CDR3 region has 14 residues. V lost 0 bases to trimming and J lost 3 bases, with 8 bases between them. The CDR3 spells CASSQEGGYTEAFF. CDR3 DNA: TGCGCCAGCAGCCAAGAGGGGGGATACACTGAAGCTTTCTTT.

This CDR3 reads CASSLELNTNTGELFF. In nucleotides, the CDR3 is TGTGCCAGCAGCTTAGAGTTGAACACGAACACCGGGGAGCTGTTTTTT. The rearrangement joins TRBV7-6 to TRBJ2-2, with D hard to call. Germline values: CDR1 SGHVS, CDR2 FNYEAQ. This CDR3 is 16 amino acids long. V was shortened by 1 base and J by 0 bases, with 9 bases between the two germline ends.

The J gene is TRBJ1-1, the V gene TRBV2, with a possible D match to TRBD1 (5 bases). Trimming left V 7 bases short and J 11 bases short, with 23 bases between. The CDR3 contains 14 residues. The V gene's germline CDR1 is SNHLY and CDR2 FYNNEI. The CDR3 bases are TGTGCCAGCACTCAGGGTCTACCCTTAACTTCTGCTTTCTTT. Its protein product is CASTQGLPLTSAFF.

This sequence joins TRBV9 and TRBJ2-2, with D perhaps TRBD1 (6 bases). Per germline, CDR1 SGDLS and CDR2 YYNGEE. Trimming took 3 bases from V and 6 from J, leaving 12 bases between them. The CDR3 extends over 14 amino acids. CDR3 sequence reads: CASSDRQEAGELFF. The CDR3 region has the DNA TGTGCCAGCAGCGACCGACAGGAGGCCGGGGAGCTGTTTTTT.

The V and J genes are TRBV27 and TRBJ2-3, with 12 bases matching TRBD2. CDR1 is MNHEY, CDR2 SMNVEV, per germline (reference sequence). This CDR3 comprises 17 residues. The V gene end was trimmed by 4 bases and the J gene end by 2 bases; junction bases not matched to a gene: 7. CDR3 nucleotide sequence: TGTGCCAGCAGTTCGACTAGCGGGAGTTTATTCACAGATACGCAGTATTTT. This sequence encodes CASSSTSGSLFTDTQYF.

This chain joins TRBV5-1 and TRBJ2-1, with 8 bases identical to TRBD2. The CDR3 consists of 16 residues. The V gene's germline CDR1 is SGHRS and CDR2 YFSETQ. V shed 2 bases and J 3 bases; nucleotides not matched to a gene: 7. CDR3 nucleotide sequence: TGCGCCAGCAGCTTAGACGGGGGGGTTGGCTACAATGAGCAGTTCTTC. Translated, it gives CASSLDGGVGYNEQFF.

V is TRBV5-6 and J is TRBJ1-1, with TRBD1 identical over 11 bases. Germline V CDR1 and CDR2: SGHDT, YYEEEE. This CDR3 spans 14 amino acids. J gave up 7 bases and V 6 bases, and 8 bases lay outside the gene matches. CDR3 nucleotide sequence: TGTGCCAGCATGCCGCGGACAGGGGGCGTTGAAGCTTTCTTT. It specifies CASMPRTGGVEAFF. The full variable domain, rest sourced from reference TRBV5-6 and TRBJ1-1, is DAGVTQSPTHLIKTRGQQVTLRCSPKSGHDTVSWYQQALGQGPQFIFQYYEEEERQRGNFPDRFSGHQFPNYSSELNVNALLLGDSALYLCASMPRTGGVEAFFGQGTRLTVV.

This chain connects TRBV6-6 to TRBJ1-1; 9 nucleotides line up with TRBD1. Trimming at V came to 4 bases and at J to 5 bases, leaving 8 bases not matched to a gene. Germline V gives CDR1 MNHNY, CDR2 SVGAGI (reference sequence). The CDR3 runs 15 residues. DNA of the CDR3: TGTGCCAGCAGTTGGGGACAGGGCCGTAATACTGAAGCTTTCTTT. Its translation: CASSWGQGRNTEAFF.

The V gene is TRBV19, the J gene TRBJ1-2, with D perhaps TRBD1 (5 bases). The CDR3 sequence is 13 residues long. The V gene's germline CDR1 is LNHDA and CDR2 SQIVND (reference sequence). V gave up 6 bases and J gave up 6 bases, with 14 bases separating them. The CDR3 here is CASRRGGDDGYTF. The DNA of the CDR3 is TGTGCCAGTAGGCGCGGGGGGGATGATGGCTACACCTTC.

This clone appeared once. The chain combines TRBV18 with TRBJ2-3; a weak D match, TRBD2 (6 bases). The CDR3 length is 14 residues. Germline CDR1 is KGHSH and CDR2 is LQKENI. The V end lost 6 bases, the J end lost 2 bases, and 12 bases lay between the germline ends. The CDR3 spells CASSLPGATDTQYF. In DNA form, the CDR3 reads TGTGCCAGCTCCCTACCGGGAGCCACAGATACGCAGTATTTT.

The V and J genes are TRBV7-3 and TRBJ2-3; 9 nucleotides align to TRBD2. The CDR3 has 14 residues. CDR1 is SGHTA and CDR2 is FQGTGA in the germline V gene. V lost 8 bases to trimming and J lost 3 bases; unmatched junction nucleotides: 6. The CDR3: CASAAGGWTDTQYF. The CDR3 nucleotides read TGTGCCAGCGCAGCGGGGGGTTGGACAGATACGCAGTATTTT. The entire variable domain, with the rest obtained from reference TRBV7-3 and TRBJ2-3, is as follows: GAGVSQTPSNKVTEKGKYVELRCDPISGHTALYWYRQSLGQGPEFLIYFQGTGAADDSGLPNDRFFAVRPEGSVSTLKIQRTERGDSAVYLCASAAGGWTDTQYFGPGTRLTVL.

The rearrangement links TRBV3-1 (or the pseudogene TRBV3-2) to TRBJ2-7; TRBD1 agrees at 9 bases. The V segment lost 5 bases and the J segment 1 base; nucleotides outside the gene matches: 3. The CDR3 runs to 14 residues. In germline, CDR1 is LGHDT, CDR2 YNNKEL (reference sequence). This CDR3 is CASSTGTGSYEQYF. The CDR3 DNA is TGTGCCAGCAGCACCGGGACAGGGTCCTACGAGCAGTACTTC.

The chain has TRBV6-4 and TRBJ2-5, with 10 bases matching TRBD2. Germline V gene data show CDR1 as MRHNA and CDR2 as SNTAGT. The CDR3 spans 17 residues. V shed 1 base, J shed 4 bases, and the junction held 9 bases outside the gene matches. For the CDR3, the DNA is TGTGCCAGCAGTGACTTGGCTTCGGGACTAGCGATAGAGACCCAGTACTTC. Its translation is CASSDLASGLAIETQYF.

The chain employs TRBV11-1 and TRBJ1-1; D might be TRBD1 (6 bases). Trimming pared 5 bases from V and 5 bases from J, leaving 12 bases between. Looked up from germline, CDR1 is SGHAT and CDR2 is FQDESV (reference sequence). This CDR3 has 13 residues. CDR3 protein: CASSPYRETEAFF. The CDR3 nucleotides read TGTGCCAGCAGCCCTTACAGGGAAACTGAAGCTTTCTTT.

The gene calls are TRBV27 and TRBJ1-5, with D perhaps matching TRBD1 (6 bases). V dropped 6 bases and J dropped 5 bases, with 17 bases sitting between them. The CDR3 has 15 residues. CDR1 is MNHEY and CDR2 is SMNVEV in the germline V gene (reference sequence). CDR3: CASSPQGMIHQPQHF. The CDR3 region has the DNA TGTGCCAGCAGCCCACAGGGCATGATTCATCAGCCCCAGCATTTT.